This is a list of T cell receptor beta chains from one sample in a study of T cells after yellow fever vaccination. Each CDR3 protein is one row after TCRdb ran MiXCR on the 5' RACE reads. The repertoire holds around 350,000 distinct CDR3 sequences, with 9.5% to 13% as singletons. Sequenced material: PBMCs, taken on the day of the first yellow fever vaccination. The receptors come from a man aged 18 to 30 who received the YFV17D yellow fever vaccine. Both conserved end residues are part of each CDR3. The D gene is left open where the match is weak. Not all rows give a size; the values are once, few, many and, for expanded clones, a class.

size	V	J	D	DNA	CDR3
few	TRBV19	TRBJ2-7	-	TGTGCCAGTAGGCAGGGTATCCACGAGCAGTACTTC	CASRQGIHEQYF
few	TRBV20-1	TRBJ2-3	TRBD2	TGCAGTGCTAGAGAGAGAGGGGCGGGGGAATTCACAGATACGCAGTATTTT	CSARERGAGEFTDTQYF
many	TRBV5-1	TRBJ1-1	TRBD1	TGCGCCAGCAGCCCCGGGACAGGGGACACTGAAGCTTTCTTT	CASSPGTGDTEAFF
many	TRBV7-2	TRBJ2-5	-	TGTGCCAGCAGCTTAGACGTACGGGAGACCCAGTACTTC	CASSLDVRETQYF
-	TRBV5-1	TRBJ2-2	-	TGCGCCAGCAGCCTGCTCTGGACGGCCGGGGAGCTGTTTTTT	CASSLLWTAGELFF
many	TRBV7-3	TRBJ2-1	TRBD1	TGTGCCAGCAGCATCTCCGGGACAGGGGGGAATGAGCAGTTCTTC	CASSISGTGGNEQFF
many	TRBV20-1	TRBJ2-1	-	TGCAGTGCTCTAGGAATCGAGGAGCAGTTCTTC	CSALGIEEQFF
-	TRBV6-5	TRBJ2-7	TRBD2	TGTGCCAGCAGTTCCTACTCCGGGGGGAGCTACGAGCAGTACTTC	CASSSYSGGSYEQYF
-	TRBV4-1	TRBJ2-4	TRBD2	TGCGCCAGCAGCCAAGGCGGGGGGGCAACCAAAAACATTCAGTACTTC	CASSQGGGATKNIQYF
-	TRBV18	TRBJ2-1	-	TGTGCCAGCTCACTGAGGTTCGACAATGAGCAGTTCTTC	CASSLRFDNEQFF
many	TRBV9	TRBJ2-2	-	TGTGCCAGCAGCGTAGACCGGAACACCGGGGAGCTGTTTTTT	CASSVDRNTGELFF
-	TRBV5-6	TRBJ1-5	-	TGTGCCAGCAGCTATACAGGGAGCAATCAGCCCCAGCATTTT	CASSYTGSNQPQHF
few	TRBV4-3	TRBJ2-5	-	TGCGCCAGCAGCCAAGATATGGGACGGGAGACCCAGTACTTC	CASSQDMGRETQYF
few	TRBV3-1	TRBJ1-6	TRBD1	TGTGCCAGCAGCCAGACCGGGACAGGGGGAGCACCCCTCCACTTT	CASSQTGTGGAPLHF
-	TRBV5-1	TRBJ1-6	-	TGCGCCAGCAGCTTGTCTACAGACGATAATTCACCCCTCCACTTT	CASSLSTDDNSPLHF
-	TRBV20-1	TRBJ2-4	TRBD2	TGCAGTGCTGCGGGAGACTACGCACGTTGGTACTTC	CSAAGDYARWYF
few	TRBV2	TRBJ2-2	-	TGTGCCAGCGGTGCCAGGGTCCCCGGGGAGCTGTTTTTT	CASGARVPGELFF
few	TRBV29-1	TRBJ2-5	TRBD2	TGCAGCGTTGATAATGTACTAGCGGGGGCCCGGCAAGAGACCCAGTACTTC	CSVDNVLAGARQETQYF
few	TRBV7-2	TRBJ2-5	-	TGTGCCAGCAGCTTAGGCCGGCTAGCTTTGGGGCAAGAGACCCAGTACTTC	CASSLGRLALGQETQYF
-	TRBV6-2/TRBV6-3	TRBJ1-2	TRBD1	TGTGCCAGTACTATTCCCAGACAGGGGGCTATCGCTAACTATGGCTACACCTTC	CASTIPRQGAIANYGYTF
few	TRBV6-2/TRBV6-3	TRBJ1-1	-	TGTGCCAGCAGTTATGGACAGAGTGAAGCTTTCTTT	CASSYGQSEAFF
-	TRBV6-5	TRBJ2-1	TRBD2	TGTGCCAGCAGCCACTTAGCGGGGGGGCGGAATGAGCAGTTCTTC	CASSHLAGGRNEQFF
many	TRBV6-2/TRBV6-3	TRBJ2-5	TRBD1	TGTGCCAGCAGTTACCTGGGACAGGGTCAAGAGACCCAGTACTTC	CASSYLGQGQETQYF
few	TRBV27	TRBJ1-5	-	TGTGCCAGCAGTTTAGAACCCCCGGACAGCAGCAATCAGCCCCAGCATTTT	CASSLEPPDSSNQPQHF
many	TRBV10-3	TRBJ1-2	-	TGTGCCATCAGTGAAATGAGGACGACAGCTAACTATGGCTACACCTTC	CAISEMRTTANYGYTF
-	TRBV14	TRBJ2-5	TRBD1	TGTGCCAGCAGCCAAGATTGGGGACAGGGAGGAGAGACCCAGTACTTC	CASSQDWGQGGETQYF
-	TRBV5-6	TRBJ1-1	-	TGTGCCAGCAGCCCGGACGGAAACATGCTCATGAACACTGAAGCTTTCTTT	CASSPDGNMLMNTEAFF
few	TRBV9	TRBJ1-5	-	TGTGCCAGCAGCGTCGGCCTCCGGGACATTCGGGGTGTAAGGCTTAGCAATCAGCCCCAGCATTTT	CASSVGLRDIRGVRLSNQPQHF